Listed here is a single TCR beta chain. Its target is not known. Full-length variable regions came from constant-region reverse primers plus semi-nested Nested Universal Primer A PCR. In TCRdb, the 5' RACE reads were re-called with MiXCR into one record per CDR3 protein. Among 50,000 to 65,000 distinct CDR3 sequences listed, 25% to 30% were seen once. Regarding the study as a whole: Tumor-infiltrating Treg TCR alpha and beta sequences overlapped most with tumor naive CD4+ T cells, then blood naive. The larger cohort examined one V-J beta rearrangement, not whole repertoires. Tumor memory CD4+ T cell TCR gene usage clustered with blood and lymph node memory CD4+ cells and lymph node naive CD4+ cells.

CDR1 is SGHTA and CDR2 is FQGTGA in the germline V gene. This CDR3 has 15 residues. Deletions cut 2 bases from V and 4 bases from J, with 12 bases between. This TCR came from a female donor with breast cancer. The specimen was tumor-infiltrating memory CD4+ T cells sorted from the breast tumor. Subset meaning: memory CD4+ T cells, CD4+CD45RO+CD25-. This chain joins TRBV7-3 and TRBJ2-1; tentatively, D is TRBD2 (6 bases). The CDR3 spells CASSLGSGRYNEQFF. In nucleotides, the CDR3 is TGTGCCAGCAGCTTAGGGTCAGGGAGGTACAATGAGCAGTTCTTC.